The 25 T cell receptor beta chains given below trace back to one sample, sequenced in a study of Graves' ophthalmopathy and Graves' hyperthyroidism (dated by TCRdb to between 2018 and 2020). The listed sequencing device is Illumina HiSeq 2000. TCR beta CDR3 regions were amplified from RNA transcripts for repertoire sequencing. A first-round RT-PCR used HTBI primers with the Qiagen OneStep RT-PCR kit, followed by a second-round multiplex PCR, size selection and purification. TCRdb reprocessing: public reads trimmed at Q25 with fastp, clones called with MiXCR, in-frame beta chains kept. Merged by CDR3 protein, the rows form single entries marked with the most common genes and DNA. Counted in this sample were roughly 700,000 distinct CDR3 sequences; around 40% of them appeared once. The ten biggest clones cover approximately 46% of the sample. Sequenced sample: peripheral blood. The receptors stem from an adult man with Graves' ophthalmopathy.

This clonotype was seen at least ten times. This chain joins TRBV5-8 and TRBJ1-5, with 7 bases that match TRBD1. The J segment lost 2 bases and the V segment lost 0 bases, leaving 2 bases of the junction unmatched. Germline values: CDR1 SGHTS, CDR2 YDEGEE. The CDR3 extends over 15 amino acids. CDR3 region: CASSLDRGRNQPQHF. CDR3 nucleotide sequence: TGTGCCAGCAGCTTGGACAGGGGACGCAATCAGCCCCAGCATTTT. The full variable domain, rest sourced from reference TRBV5-8 and TRBJ1-5, is EAGVTQSPTHLIKTRGQQATLRCSPISGHTSVYWYQQALGLGLQFLLWYDEGEERNRGNFPPRFSGRQFPNYSSELNVNALELEDSALYLCASSLDRGRNQPQHFGDGTRLSIL.

This chain joins TRBV5-1 and TRBJ1-2, with 8 bases fitting TRBD1. J was trimmed by 4 bases and V by 0 bases; bases with no gene match: 8. This CDR3 comprises 16 residues. Germline CDR1 is SGHRS and CDR2 is YFSETQ. CDR3 coding DNA: TGCGCCAGCAGCTTGGAGTGGACAGGGTCGTCCTATGGCTACACCTTC. It translates to CASSLEWTGSSYGYTF.

This clonotype was recorded at least ten times. The chain carries TRBV20-1 and TRBJ2-5; 10 nucleotides align to TRBD2. Trimming removed 6 bases from V and 2 bases from J; junction bases left unmatched: 6. The CDR3 is 14 residues long. Looked up from germline, CDR1 is DFQATT and CDR2 is SNEGSKA (reference sequence). CDR3 in amino acids: CSAISGGAQETQYF. The CDR3, as DNA: TGCAGTGCCATAAGCGGGGGGGCACAAGAGACCCAGTACTTC.

The rearrangement links TRBV7-6 to TRBJ1-4; D might be TRBD1 (6 bases). Germline CDR1 and CDR2: SGHVS and FNYEAQ. Trimming stripped 5 bases from V and 8 bases from J, with 21 bases between. The CDR3 totals 16 residues. CDR3 in amino acids: CASSPAPPGGGEKLFF. CDR3 in DNA: TGTGCCAGCAGCCCGGCCCCGCCAGGAGGGGGAGAAAAACTGTTTTTT.

The rearrangement uses TRBV5-1 and TRBJ2-7; the D is unclear. Germline lookup yields CDR1 SGHRS and CDR2 YFSETQ. V gave up 4 bases and J gave up 1 base, with 12 bases separating them. The CDR3 runs 14 residues. The CDR3 DNA follows: TGCGCCAGCAGCCCTAAATTCTATTCCTACGAGCAGTACTTC. This codes for CASSPKFYSYEQYF.

This sequence joins TRBV14 and TRBJ1-2, with D perhaps TRBD1 (5 bases). CDR1 SGHDN and CDR2 FVKESK come from the germline V gene. The CDR3 extends over 15 amino acids. Trimming shortened V by 4 bases and J by 3 bases, and 15 bases separated the two germline ends. In nucleotides, the CDR3 is TGTGCCAGCAGCCCCCTCCCAGGGAGCCACTATGGCTACACCTTC. Translating gives CASSPLPGSHYGYTF. Variable domain in full (rest from reference TRBV14 and TRBJ1-2): EAGVTQFPSHSVIEKGQTVTLRCDPISGHDNLYWYRRVMGKEIKFLLHFVKESKQDESGMPNNRFLAERTGGTYSTLKVQPAELEDSGVYFCASSPLPGSHYGYTFGSGTRLTVV.

The chain employs TRBV10-3 and TRBJ2-7, with 9 nucleotides matching TRBD1. Per germline, CDR1 ENHRY and CDR2 SYGVKD. This CDR3 contains 15 residues. V was pared by 0 bases and J by 5 bases, with 5 bases of the junction left unmatched. The CDR3 is CAISESGTGKHEQYF. DNA for the CDR3: TGTGCCATCAGTGAGTCCGGGACAGGGAAGCACGAGCAGTACTTC.

This clonotype showed up just a few times. The CDR3: CASSGQGGYYGYTF. CDR3 bases: TGTGCCAGCAGTGGCCAAGGTGGATACTATGGCTACACCTTC. This sequence joins TRBV6-1 and TRBJ1-2, with D uncertain. Per the germline V gene, CDR1 is MNHNS and CDR2 is SASEGT. Deletions cut 4 bases from V and 3 bases from J, with 12 bases between. The length of the CDR3 is 14 residues.

This clonotype has just a few counts. The rearrangement uses TRBV7-9 and TRBJ1-3; 7 positions match TRBD1. The germline CDR1 and CDR2 sequences are SEHNR and FQNEAQ (reference sequence). The CDR3 is 15 amino acids. The V segment lost 8 bases and the J segment 2 bases; nucleotides outside the gene matches: 9. In DNA, the CDR3 is TGTGCCAGCGGCGAAGACAGGGTAACTGGAAACACCATATATTTT. It codes for CASGEDRVTGNTIYF.

This clonotype was observed a few times. J is TRBJ2-7 and V is TRBV9, with 9 bases that match TRBD1. The germline V gene encodes CDR1 SGDLS and CDR2 YYNGEE. The CDR3 covers 16 residues. V lost 0 bases to trimming and J lost 3 bases; unmatched junction nucleotides: 7. The CDR3 is CASSVGGQGEIYEQYF. In DNA, the CDR3 is TGTGCCAGCAGCGTAGGGGGACAGGGCGAAATCTACGAGCAGTACTTC. The variable domain in full, with the rest retrieved from reference TRBV9 and TRBJ2-7, is DSGVTQTPKHLITATGQRVTLRCSPRSGDLSVYWYQQSLDQGLQFLIQYYNGEERAKGNILERFSAQQFPDLHSELNLSSLELGDSALYFCASSVGGQGEIYEQYFGPGTRLTVT.

V usage is TRBV20-1 and J usage is TRBJ1-1; D might be TRBD1 (5 bases). The V gene's germline CDR1 is DFQATT and CDR2 SNEGSKA (reference sequence). This CDR3 is built from 13 residues. CDR3 nucleotide sequence: TGCAGCGGCGACAGTCGGTTGGGCACTGAAGCTTTCTTT. It translates to CSGDSRLGTEAFF.

This clonotype appeared a few times. The rearrangement uses TRBV20-1 and TRBJ2-5; a weak D match, TRBD2 (6 bases). The CDR3 totals 15 residues. Germline assignment: CDR1 DFQATT and CDR2 SNEGSKA (reference sequence). V dropped 2 bases and J dropped 5 bases, with 18 bases sitting between them. CDR3 sequence: CSARSGRWGGETQYF. The CDR3 DNA reads as TGCAGTGCTAGATCGGGGAGGTGGGGCGGCGAGACCCAGTACTTC.

Concerning this clonotype: The CDR3 does not close with the conserved phenylalanine or tryptophan, likely indicating a read error. The CDR3 bases are TGTGCCACCAGTGACCCCGGGACAGGGAGTCACGAGCAGTACCTC. Its translation is CATSDPGTGSHEQYL. This sequence joins TRBV24-1 and TRBJ2-7; 9 nucleotides agree with TRBD1. This CDR3 spans 15 amino acids. The junction had 8 bases not matched to a gene; V was cut back by 4 bases and J by 5 bases. CDR1 and CDR2 (germline): KGHDR, SFDVKD.

The genes are TRBV29-1 and TRBJ1-2, with D hard to call. Germline V gene lookup returns CDR1 SQVTM and CDR2 ANQGSEA. The CDR3 loop spans 12 amino acids. V was pared by 5 bases and J by 6 bases, with 13 bases between. The CDR3 loop reads CSVWPRVDGYTF. The CDR3, as DNA: TGCAGCGTTTGGCCTCGGGTGGATGGCTACACCTTC.

This chain connects TRBV11-1 to TRBJ2-6; no clear D. This CDR3 has 16 amino acids. V lost 6 bases and J lost 2, with 14 bases in between. Germline CDR1 reads SGHAT; CDR2 reads FQDESV (reference sequence). DNA of the CDR3: TGTGCCAGCAGTTACCCTAGTCTGACTGGGGCCAACGTCCTGACTTTC. Its translation: CASSYPSLTGANVLTF.

The chain has TRBV7-2 and TRBJ1-2; D is possibly TRBD1 (5 bases). In germline, CDR1 is SGHTA, CDR2 FQGNSA. This CDR3 has 14 residues. Trimming shortened V by 8 bases and J by 8 bases, and 21 bases separated the two germline ends. The CDR3 sequence is CASGLVGAGEGYTF. CDR3 nucleotides: TGTGCCAGCGGCCTAGTAGGGGCCGGGGAGGGCTACACCTTC. The full variable domain, its missing parts supplied by reference TRBV7-2 and TRBJ1-2, is GAGVSQSPSNKVTEKGKDVELRCDPISGHTALYWYRQSLGQGLEFLIYFQGNSAPDKSGLPSDRFSAERTGGSVSTLTIQRTQQEDSAVYLCASGLVGAGEGYTFGSGTRLTVV.

Many counts were recorded for this clonotype. The rearrangement links TRBV10-2 to TRBJ1-1; 12 nucleotides match TRBD1. CDR3 length equals 18 residues. Germline lookup yields CDR1 WSHSY and CDR2 SAAADI. With 8 bases clipped from V and 5 bases from J, the junction kept 18 bases outside the gene matches. The CDR3 spells CASAGQGARYFEGTEAFF. The CDR3 nucleotides read TGCGCCAGCGCGGGACAGGGGGCTAGGTATTTCGAAGGTACTGAAGCTTTCTTT.

The gene calls are TRBV20-1 and TRBJ1-1; D remains unclear. Trimming removed 0 bases from V and 7 bases from J, with 12 bases in between. The germline CDR1 and CDR2 sequences are DFQATT and SNEGSKA (reference sequence). This CDR3 comprises 13 residues. CDR3 protein: CSARDEVVHEAFF. The DNA of the CDR3 is TGCAGTGCTAGAGATGAAGTGGTCCATGAAGCTTTCTTT.

V gene TRBV9 combines with J gene TRBJ2-7, with a possible D match to TRBD1 (5 bases). Germline V gives CDR1 SGDLS, CDR2 YYNGEE. There are 15 residues in the CDR3. Between the trimmed V and J ends, which lost 4 bases and 1 base, there was a span of 15 bases. The CDR3 spells CASSLDLGASYEQYF. The CDR3 region has the DNA TGTGCCAGCAGCTTGGATCTTGGGGCTTCCTACGAGCAGTACTTC.

The chain carries TRBV9 and TRBJ1-2, with 7 bases lining up with TRBD1. Germline assignment: CDR1 SGDLS and CDR2 YYNGEE. V lost 3 bases and J lost 7; bases outside the gene matches: 12. CDR3 length: 15 amino acids. CDR3 sequence: CASSAKSGTVGGYTF. Written as DNA, the CDR3 is TGTGCCAGCAGCGCCAAATCCGGGACAGTTGGTGGCTACACCTTC.

The gene calls are TRBV20-1 and TRBJ1-1, with D tentatively TRBD1 (5 bases). CDR1 and CDR2 from the germline V gene are DFQATT and SNEGSKA (reference sequence). This CDR3 comprises 14 residues. Trimming took off 1 base at V and 1 base at J, with 10 bases between the two ends. In DNA, the CDR3 is TGCAGTGCTAGAGTAGGGGCCGGGAACACTGAAGCTTTCTTT. Residues: CSARVGAGNTEAFF.

Points on this clonotype: This may be a read error: a much more frequent sequence differs by one nucleotide. The rearrangement links TRBV7-9 to TRBJ1-1; 10 bases line up with TRBD1. Germline loops: CDR1 SEHNR, CDR2 FQNEAQ (reference sequence). The length of the CDR3 is 15 residues. V trimming: 4 bases; J trimming: 3 bases; junction bases outside the gene matches: 5. The CDR3 sequence: CASSWGQGIHTEAFF. The CDR3 DNA reads as TGTGCCAGCAGCTGGGGACAGGGGATACACACTGAAGCTTTCTTT.

This clonotype was detected many times. The chain carries TRBV20-1 and TRBJ1-6, with 7 bases aligning to TRBD1. V lost 1 base and J lost 7; bases outside the gene matches: 4. The CDR3 runs to 14 residues. Germline V lookup: CDR1 DFQATT, CDR2 SNEGSKA (reference sequence). The DNA for the CDR3 is TGCAGTGCTAGAGGCAGGGGGTTGAATTCACCCCTCCACTTT. Protein product: CSARGRGLNSPLHF.

The genes are TRBV7-8 and TRBJ1-6, with TRBD1 as a possible D gene (5 bases). CDR1 is SGHVS, CDR2 FQNEAQ, per germline. Trimming took 5 bases from V and 10 from J, leaving 18 bases between them. The CDR3 extends over 15 amino acids. The CDR3 DNA is TGTGCCAGCAGCCAGCGGGGCCCAGTTGGGTCACCCCTCCACTTT. This gives the protein CASSQRGPVGSPLHF.

This clonotype occurred a few times. The chain has TRBV14 and TRBJ1-5; D perhaps matches TRBD1 (5 bases). V lost 9 bases and J lost 0, with 15 bases in between. Germline V gene sequence: CDR1 SGHDN, CDR2 FVKESK. The CDR3 sequence is 15 residues long. The DNA of the CDR3 is TGTGCCAGTACGGGACGGCGGTATAGCAATCAGCCCCAGCATTTT. This translates into CASTGRRYSNQPQHF.